The source of this T cell receptor beta chain is a study of OX40 agonist ivuxolimab in advanced cancers. In the study overall: A mean age of approximately 64 years, range roughly 20 to 85, was recorded, and approximately 80% were male. Three patients showed partial responses: one hepatocellular carcinoma and two cutaneous melanoma cases.

Some clones are missing from TCRdb's copy, which holds only in-frame ones; the method was immunoSEQ multiplex PCR. The sample lists roughly 86,000 clones, 80% to 90% seen once, with less than 2.5% in the top ten. V lost 0 bases to trimming and J lost 2 bases, with 8 bases between them. The CDR3 has 14 amino acids. The germline CDR1 and CDR2 sequences are SGHRS and YFSETQ. Study conclusions and caveats: Normalized expansion of T-cell clones was also low for some nonresponders. At 0.1 to 3.0 mg/kg, clonal expansion of CD4+ and CD8+ blood T cells had occurred by week 6.

As to this clone: Its matching antigen is unknown. The sample has other DNA sequences that encode this CDR3 too.

The material sequenced was CD4+ or CD8+ T cells sorted from blood, taken in a trial of the OX40 agonist ivuxolimab. This chain joins TRBV5-1 and TRBJ2-5; D is possibly TRBD1 or TRBD2 (6 bases each). The TCR sequence derives from an adult with an advanced solid tumor such as melanoma, head and neck, liver or kidney cancer. CDR3 region: CASSLGGAQETQYF. The CDR3 DNA reads as TGCGCCAGCAGCTTGGGGGGGGCACAAGAGACCCAGTACTTC.